Described below is a single T cell receptor beta chain sequence and its context. Both CD4+ and CD8+ T cells were negatively isolated, and TEMRA cells underwent FACS enrichment. V shed 4 bases, J shed 1 base, and the junction held 9 bases outside the gene matches. Germline V gene data show CDR1 as SGHNT and CDR2 as YYREEE (reference sequence). The CDR3 extends over 17 amino acids. The record originates from a study of CD8 T cells in Susac syndrome. RNA was extracted with the RNeasy kit, and a quantity of roughly 0.5 to 1 ug was reverse transcribed using random hexamers. TCRdb ran MiXCR on the immunoSEQ multiplex PCR reads and lists one entry per CDR3 protein. The sample comprises over 300,000 distinct CDR3 sequences, approximately 90% of which are singletons, and roughly 0.059% rests with the top ten.

This chain connects TRBV5-4 to TRBJ2-3, with 10 bases identical to TRBD1. Sequenced material: CD4+ T cells from PBMCs. The TCR comes from a human donor with multiple sclerosis. The CDR3 sequence: CASSRPDRGQRTDTQYF. Written as DNA, the CDR3 is TGTGCCAGCAGCCGACCAGACAGGGGGCAGCGCACAGATACGCAGTATTTT.